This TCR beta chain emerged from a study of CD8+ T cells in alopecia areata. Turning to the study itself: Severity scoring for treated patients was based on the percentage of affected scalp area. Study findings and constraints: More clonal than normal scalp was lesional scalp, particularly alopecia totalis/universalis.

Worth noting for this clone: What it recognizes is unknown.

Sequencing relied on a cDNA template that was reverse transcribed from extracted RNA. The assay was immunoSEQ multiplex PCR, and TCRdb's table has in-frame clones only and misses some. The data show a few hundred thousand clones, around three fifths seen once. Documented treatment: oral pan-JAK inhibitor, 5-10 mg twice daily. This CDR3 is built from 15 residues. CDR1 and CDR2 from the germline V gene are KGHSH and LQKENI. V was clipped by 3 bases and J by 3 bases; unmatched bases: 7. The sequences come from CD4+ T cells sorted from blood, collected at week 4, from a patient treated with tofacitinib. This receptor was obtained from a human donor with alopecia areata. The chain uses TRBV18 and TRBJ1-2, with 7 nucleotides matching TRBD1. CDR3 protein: CASSPNDRAYYGYTF. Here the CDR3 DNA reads TGTGCCAGCTCACCGAATGACAGGGCTTACTATGGCTACACCTTC.